This TCR beta chain was captured in a study of shared clonotypes between healthy human individuals. This clone has a single count. No antigen is known for it. CDR1 LNHDA and CDR2 SQIVND come from the germline V gene (reference sequence). The CDR3 covers 14 residues. V shed 3 bases and J 5 bases; nucleotides not matched to a gene: 5. Negatively enriched CD4+ T cells were divided by CD45RA into naive and memory. Splitting of each subset's genomic DNA was done evenly across several immunoSEQ plates. Source study methods: ImmunoSEQ supplied junction-only sequences lacking quality scores, so filtering was different. Clones were sequenced by immunoSEQ multiplex PCR, and TCRdb holds only the in-frame ones, with some missing. V and J calls and clone size follow that table, whereas D and trimming were derived from the DNA. The sample holds about 1.5 million clones, nearly 99% seen once. Study outcomes and limitations: Of the naive CD4 clonotypes, around 4.8% were shared across several donors.

The sample taken for sequencing was naive CD4+ T cells sorted from blood. As to subset: CD45RA+ positively selected. This TCR derives from a man under 40 in good health. The chain employs TRBV19 and TRBJ2-7, with TRBD2 matching 9 bases. The CDR3 reads CASSISGSSHEQYF. CDR3 nucleotides: TGTGCCAGTAGTATTAGCGGGAGTTCCCACGAGCAGTACTTC. The full variable domain, rest sourced from reference TRBV19 and TRBJ2-7, is DGGITQSPKYLFRKEGQNVTLSCEQNLNHDAMYWYRQDPGQGLRLIYYSQIVNDFQKGDIAEGYSVSREKKESFPLTVTSAQKNPTAFYLCASSISGSSHEQYFGPGTRLTVT.